This T cell receptor beta chain was observed in a study of cytomegalovirus exposure and HLA in healthy donors. Study-wide context: Counted in an early data release were about 80 million unique TCRs from HLA-typed donors. Caucasian-associated ancestry cluster membership applied to over 80% of a few hundred genotyped donors.

In regard to this clone: Its antigen remains unknown.

PCR involved 60 Vbeta and 13 Jbeta primers. Repertoires were generated with immunoSEQ multiplex PCR, while TCRdb's copy carries only in-frame clones and drops some. Its table lists 150,000 or so clones. The study, taken as a whole, reports: Later, an analysis found that common viral pathogens appeared to be linked with several of the most significant clusters. Presence/absence analyses treated sequencing depth as roughly uniform across donors.

Germline CDR1 is SGDLS and CDR2 is YYNGEE. This CDR3 region has 14 residues. Trimming left V 2 bases short and J 0 bases short, with 5 bases between. The chain has TRBV9 and TRBJ2-2, with D uncertain. The sample taken for sequencing was PBMCs. This receptor was identified in a man aged 18-30 years in good health and CMV-seronegative. The CDR3 loop reads CASSVTPNTGELFF. CDR3 bases: TGTGCCAGCAGCGTGACTCCGAACACCGGGGAGCTGTTTTTT.